The rows below give T cell receptor beta chains drawn from one sample of a study of Ad26.COV2.S vaccination and SARS-CoV-2 variants. Measured with immunoSEQ multiplex PCR; TCRdb has only the in-frame clones, and not every one. Here the sample spans some 450,000 clones, roughly 91% being singletons. The specimen was peripheral blood, collected in a trial of Ad26.COV2.S vaccine versus placebo. The receptor source for this set is a person between 18 and 65 years old who received the Ad26.COV2.S COVID-19 vaccine or a placebo. Each CDR3 is given with its conserved first and last residue. Each record gives: D gene, J gene, V gene, clone size, CDR3 protein, CDR3 DNA. The D gene is left open where the match is weak. Clone size is shown for a subset of rows, as once, few, many or a class of expanded clone.

d_call: TRBD1; j_call: TRBJ2-5; v_call: TRBV5-4; clone_size: .; cdr3_aa: CASSPDRGQGETQYF; cdr3_nt: TGTGCCAGCAGCCCCGACAGGGGGCAGGGGGAGACCCAGTACTTC
d_call: .; j_call: TRBJ1-3; v_call: TRBV5-4; clone_size: .; cdr3_aa: CASSLDPGTGNTIYF; cdr3_nt: TGTGCCAGCAGCTTGGACCCAGGGACAGGAAACACCATATATTTT
d_call: TRBD1; j_call: TRBJ2-6; v_call: TRBV10-3; clone_size: .; cdr3_aa: CAIRGSRDRGVSGANVLTF; cdr3_nt: TGTGCCATCAGGGGTAGTAGGGACAGGGGAGTCTCTGGGGCCAACGTCCTGACTTTC
d_call: TRBD2; j_call: TRBJ2-5; v_call: TRBV6-6; clone_size: .; cdr3_aa: CASSYWGGQETQYF; cdr3_nt: TGTGCCAGCAGTTACTGGGGGGGGCAAGAGACCCAGTACTTC
d_call: .; j_call: TRBJ2-7; v_call: TRBV6-4; clone_size: few; cdr3_aa: CASRRQTRGSYEQYF; cdr3_nt: TGTGCCAGCAGGAGACAGACCAGGGGCTCCTACGAGCAGTACTTC
d_call: .; j_call: TRBJ1-4; v_call: TRBV28; clone_size: .; cdr3_aa: CASSLDAVGPTNEKLFF; cdr3_nt: TGTGCCAGCAGTTTGGATGCCGTAGGTCCAACTAATGAAAAACTGTTTTTT
d_call: .; j_call: TRBJ2-3; v_call: TRBV6-1; clone_size: .; cdr3_aa: CASSEAPWGALTDTQYF; cdr3_nt: TGTGCCAGCAGTGAAGCACCTTGGGGGGCGCTTACAGATACGCAGTATTTT
d_call: .; j_call: TRBJ1-6; v_call: TRBV5-1; clone_size: .; cdr3_aa: CASSLTASSYNSPLHF; cdr3_nt: TGCGCCAGCAGCTTGACCGCTAGCTCCTATAATTCACCCCTCCACTTT
d_call: TRBD1; j_call: TRBJ2-1; v_call: TRBV4-1; clone_size: .; cdr3_aa: CASSHRGQNNEQFF; cdr3_nt: TGCGCCAGCAGCCATCGGGGACAGAACAATGAGCAGTTCTTC
d_call: TRBD1; j_call: TRBJ1-2; v_call: TRBV29-1; clone_size: .; cdr3_aa: CSVWTGEGYGYTF; cdr3_nt: TGCAGCGTATGGACAGGGGAAGGGTATGGCTACACCTTC
d_call: TRBD2; j_call: TRBJ2-1; v_call: TRBV18; clone_size: .; cdr3_aa: CASSRGLAGDNEQFF; cdr3_nt: TGTGCCAGCTCAAGGGGACTAGCGGGAGACAATGAGCAGTTCTTC
d_call: TRBD2; j_call: TRBJ2-3; v_call: TRBV7-2; clone_size: .; cdr3_aa: CASSSTGTSLDTQYF; cdr3_nt: TGTGCCAGCAGCTCCACGGGGACTAGCCTGGATACGCAGTATTTT
d_call: .; j_call: TRBJ2-1; v_call: TRBV20-1; clone_size: .; cdr3_aa: CSAIGRNEQFF; cdr3_nt: TGCAGTGCTATAGGGAGAAATGAGCAGTTCTTC
d_call: TRBD2; j_call: TRBJ2-1; v_call: TRBV5-6; clone_size: .; cdr3_aa: CASSLWVGAGGYGEQFF; cdr3_nt: TGTGCCAGCAGCTTGTGGGTTGGCGCGGGAGGGTACGGTGAGCAGTTCTTC
d_call: .; j_call: TRBJ2-5; v_call: TRBV6-2/TRBV6-3; clone_size: .; cdr3_aa: CASSYTAGLLQETQYF; cdr3_nt: TGTGCCAGCAGTTACACCGCGGGACTCCTCCAAGAGACCCAGTACTTC
d_call: .; j_call: TRBJ2-7; v_call: TRBV3-1/TRBV3-2; clone_size: .; cdr3_aa: CASSQARLVDSYEQYF; cdr3_nt: TGTGCCAGCAGCCAAGCTCGACTAGTGGACTCCTACGAGCAGTACTTC
d_call: .; j_call: TRBJ2-7; v_call: TRBV2; clone_size: .; cdr3_aa: CASNKGTTYEQYF; cdr3_nt: TGTGCCAGCAACAAGGGGACCACCTACGAGCAGTACTTC
d_call: .; j_call: TRBJ1-5; v_call: TRBV15; clone_size: few; cdr3_aa: CATSRGQVSQPQHF; cdr3_nt: TGTGCCACCAGCAGAGGACAGGTGTCTCAGCCCCAGCATTTT
d_call: TRBD2; j_call: TRBJ2-7; v_call: TRBV10-3; clone_size: .; cdr3_aa: CAISPKQGLAGKGSYEQYF; cdr3_nt: TGTGCCATCAGTCCTAAACAGGGACTAGCGGGAAAAGGAAGTTACGAGCAGTACTTC
d_call: TRBD2; j_call: TRBJ2-1; v_call: TRBV24-1; clone_size: .; cdr3_aa: CATSDESGSQQFF; cdr3_nt: TGTGCCACCAGTGATGAAAGCGGGAGTCAGCAGTTCTTC
d_call: TRBD1; j_call: TRBJ1-1; v_call: TRBV29-1; clone_size: .; cdr3_aa: CSVEGTGGSTEAFF; cdr3_nt: TGCAGCGTTGAAGGGACAGGGGGGAGCACTGAAGCTTTCTTT
d_call: .; j_call: TRBJ2-1; v_call: TRBV19; clone_size: .; cdr3_aa: CASSMQLVARDEQFF; cdr3_nt: TGTGCCAGTAGTATGCAGTTAGTTGCACGCGATGAGCAGTTCTTC
d_call: TRBD1; j_call: TRBJ2-3; v_call: TRBV28; clone_size: .; cdr3_aa: CASSTGQGATDTQYF; cdr3_nt: TGTGCCAGCAGCACGGGACAGGGGGCCACAGATACGCAGTATTTT
d_call: .; j_call: TRBJ1-2; v_call: TRBV12-5; clone_size: .; cdr3_aa: CASGLAGTNYGYTF; cdr3_nt: TGTGCTAGTGGTTTGGCAGGGACTAACTATGGCTACACCTTC
d_call: .; j_call: TRBJ1-4; v_call: TRBV7-9; clone_size: .; cdr3_aa: CASSLAEEKLFF; cdr3_nt: TGTGCCAGCAGCTTAGCGGAGGAAAAACTGTTTTTT
d_call: .; j_call: TRBJ2-2; v_call: TRBV9; clone_size: .; cdr3_aa: CASSVGVTGELFF; cdr3_nt: TGTGCCAGCAGCGTGGGGGTCACCGGGGAGCTGTTTTTT
d_call: .; j_call: TRBJ2-1; v_call: TRBV13; clone_size: once; cdr3_aa: CASRQVGVINEQFF; cdr3_nt: TGTGCCAGCAGGCAGGTGGGAGTGATCAATGAGCAGTTCTTC
d_call: TRBD1; j_call: TRBJ1-6; v_call: TRBV27; clone_size: few; cdr3_aa: CASSLTGTGNSPLHF; cdr3_nt: TGTGCCAGCAGTTTAACGGGGACAGGGAATTCACCCCTCCACTTT
d_call: TRBD2; j_call: TRBJ2-7; v_call: TRBV3-1/TRBV3-2; clone_size: .; cdr3_aa: CASSQDLLAGRYEQYF; cdr3_nt: TGTGCCAGCAGCCAAGATCTGCTAGCGGGACGCTACGAGCAGTACTTC
d_call: TRBD2; j_call: TRBJ2-3; v_call: TRBV18; clone_size: .; cdr3_aa: CASSPKAGGTDTQYF; cdr3_nt: TGTGCCAGCTCACCTAAGGCGGGGGGCACAGATACGCAGTATTTT
d_call: TRBD1; j_call: TRBJ2-7; v_call: TRBV13; clone_size: .; cdr3_aa: CASSLDRGIIYEQYF; cdr3_nt: TGTGCCAGCAGCTTAGACAGGGGCATTATCTACGAGCAGTACTTC
d_call: .; j_call: TRBJ2-2; v_call: TRBV19; clone_size: .; cdr3_aa: CASSPRVGTGELFF; cdr3_nt: TGTGCCAGTAGTCCCAGGGTTGGCACCGGGGAGCTGTTTTTT
d_call: .; j_call: TRBJ1-1; v_call: TRBV2; clone_size: .; cdr3_aa: CASLGRTEAFF; cdr3_nt: TGTGCCAGCCTAGGGCGCACTGAAGCTTTCTTT
d_call: .; j_call: TRBJ2-2; v_call: TRBV19; clone_size: .; cdr3_aa: CASSIRTANTGELFF; cdr3_nt: TGTGCCAGTAGTATAAGGACGGCCAACACCGGGGAGCTGTTTTTT
d_call: TRBD2; j_call: TRBJ2-5; v_call: TRBV11-2; clone_size: .; cdr3_aa: CASSPYLAEGETQYF; cdr3_nt: TGTGCCAGCAGCCCCTATCTAGCGGAAGGGGAGACCCAGTACTTC
d_call: .; j_call: TRBJ1-6; v_call: TRBV27; clone_size: .; cdr3_aa: CASRDSRSRQSPLHF; cdr3_nt: TGTGCCAGCAGAGACAGTAGATCTCGGCAATCACCCCTCCACTTT
d_call: TRBD2; j_call: TRBJ2-7; v_call: TRBV5-5; clone_size: .; cdr3_aa: CASSGRPREGYEQYF; cdr3_nt: TGTGCCAGCAGCGGCCGACCGCGGGAGGGCTACGAGCAGTACTTC
d_call: .; j_call: TRBJ2-2; v_call: TRBV24-1; clone_size: .; cdr3_aa: CATSDPAFENTGELFF; cdr3_nt: TGTGCCACCAGTGATCCTGCGTTTGAGAATACCGGGGAGCTGTTTTTT
d_call: TRBD2; j_call: TRBJ2-3; v_call: TRBV7-2; clone_size: .; cdr3_aa: CASSVRAGERTQYF; cdr3_nt: TGTGCCAGCAGCGTCCGAGCGGGAGAGCGGACGCAGTATTTT
d_call: .; j_call: TRBJ2-7; v_call: TRBV27; clone_size: .; cdr3_aa: CASSLAAEGARYEQYF; cdr3_nt: TGTGCCAGCAGTTTAGCAGCGGAGGGAGCAAGGTACGAGCAGTACTTC
d_call: TRBD1; j_call: TRBJ2-7; v_call: TRBV27; clone_size: .; cdr3_aa: CASNWGQGPGEQYF; cdr3_nt: TGTGCCAGCAATTGGGGACAGGGCCCTGGCGAGCAGTACTTC
d_call: .; j_call: TRBJ2-7; v_call: TRBV28; clone_size: .; cdr3_aa: CASSVPGLRVRNEQYF; cdr3_nt: TGTGCCAGCAGTGTACCGGGACTTCGGGTCAGGAACGAGCAGTACTTC
d_call: TRBD2; j_call: TRBJ2-3; v_call: TRBV9; clone_size: .; cdr3_aa: CASSPEGLAPDTQYF; cdr3_nt: TGTGCCAGCAGCCCAGAGGGACTAGCCCCAGATACGCAGTATTTT
d_call: .; j_call: TRBJ1-6; v_call: TRBV9; clone_size: .; cdr3_aa: CASSVGRVLSPLHF; cdr3_nt: TGTGCCAGCAGCGTAGGGCGGGTTTTGTCACCCCTCCACTTT
d_call: TRBD2; j_call: TRBJ2-1; v_call: TRBV9; clone_size: .; cdr3_aa: CASSSSGGEGQYNEQFF; cdr3_nt: TGTGCCAGCAGCTCCTCGGGAGGGGAGGGCCAGTACAATGAGCAGTTCTTC
d_call: TRBD2; j_call: TRBJ2-1; v_call: TRBV12-5; clone_size: .; cdr3_aa: CASGLASGVSSYNEQFF; cdr3_nt: TGTGCTAGTGGTTTGGCTAGCGGGGTAAGCTCCTACAATGAGCAGTTCTTC
d_call: .; j_call: TRBJ2-6; v_call: TRBV5-8; clone_size: .; cdr3_aa: CASSLVGGSGANVLTF; cdr3_nt: TGTGCCAGCAGCTTGGTTGGGGGCAGTGGGGCCAACGTCCTGACTTTC
d_call: .; j_call: TRBJ1-1; v_call: TRBV28; clone_size: .; cdr3_aa: CASSYPAQNTEAFF; cdr3_nt: TGTGCCAGCAGTTACCCAGCACAGAACACTGAAGCTTTCTTT
d_call: TRBD1; j_call: TRBJ1-2; v_call: TRBV7-2; clone_size: .; cdr3_aa: CASSLAGQGAGYGYTF; cdr3_nt: TGTGCCAGCAGCTTAGCGGGACAGGGGGCAGGCTATGGCTACACCTTC
d_call: .; j_call: TRBJ1-1; v_call: TRBV5-6; clone_size: .; cdr3_aa: CASSFPRGFTEAFF; cdr3_nt: TGTGCCAGCAGCTTTCCTCGGGGATTCACTGAAGCTTTCTTT
d_call: TRBD1; j_call: TRBJ1-5; v_call: TRBV11-2; clone_size: few; cdr3_aa: CASSLGSRQGGQPQHF; cdr3_nt: TGTGCCAGCAGCTTAGGCAGTAGGCAGGGGGGTCAGCCCCAGCATTTT
d_call: .; j_call: TRBJ1-2; v_call: TRBV12-2; clone_size: once; cdr3_aa: CASRSGTGLYGYTF; cdr3_nt: TGTGCAAGTCGCTCCGGGACAGGGCTCTATGGCTACACCTTC
d_call: TRBD1; j_call: TRBJ1-2; v_call: TRBV7-3; clone_size: .; cdr3_aa: CASSPLLPGQGARVYGYTF; cdr3_nt: TGTGCCAGCAGCCCGCTCTTACCGGGACAGGGGGCGCGGGTCTATGGCTACACCTTC
d_call: .; j_call: TRBJ2-7; v_call: TRBV4-2; clone_size: few; cdr3_aa: CASSQWADPNYEQYF; cdr3_nt: TGTGCCAGCAGCCAATGGGCGGACCCCAACTACGAGCAGTACTTC
d_call: .; j_call: TRBJ1-1; v_call: TRBV7-3; clone_size: .; cdr3_aa: CASSLGGMNTEAFF; cdr3_nt: TGTGCCAGCAGCTTGGGGGGGATGAACACTGAAGCTTTCTTT
d_call: TRBD2; j_call: TRBJ2-3; v_call: TRBV18; clone_size: once; cdr3_aa: CASSPLAGSSTDTQYF; cdr3_nt: TGTGCCAGCTCACCCTTAGCGGGGTCTAGCACAGATACGCAGTATTTT
d_call: .; j_call: TRBJ1-5; v_call: TRBV5-4; clone_size: .; cdr3_aa: CASSSPNQPQHF; cdr3_nt: TGTGCCAGCAGCTCACCCAATCAGCCCCAGCATTTT
d_call: TRBD2; j_call: TRBJ2-7; v_call: TRBV6-2/TRBV6-3; clone_size: .; cdr3_aa: CASSSYEAGGRYEQYF; cdr3_nt: TGTGCCAGCAGCTCCTACGAGGCCGGGGGGAGGTACGAGCAGTACTTC
d_call: TRBD1; j_call: TRBJ2-1; v_call: TRBV28; clone_size: .; cdr3_aa: CASSSLDRDYNEQFF; cdr3_nt: TGTGCCAGCAGTTCCTTAGACAGGGATTACAATGAGCAGTTCTTC
d_call: .; j_call: TRBJ2-5; v_call: TRBV30; clone_size: .; cdr3_aa: CAWSPDSSETQYF; cdr3_nt: TGTGCCTGGAGTCCGGACAGTTCAGAGACCCAGTACTTC